The sequence of this T cell receptor beta chain was determined in a study of blood T cells in healthy people across ages. Germline V gene data show CDR1 as SQVTM and CDR2 as ANQGSEA. The CDR3 loop spans 15 amino acids. V shed 2 bases and J 7 bases; nucleotides not matched to a gene: 11. This clonotype was observed at least ten times. The use of a sample-barcoded 5' primer and a J-beta primer mix characterized a second PCR of roughly 6 to 11 cycles. Using its own MiXCR run on the 5' RACE reads, TCRdb lists one record per CDR3 protein. The data hold some 890,000 distinct CDR3 sequences, with 25% to 30% observed a single time. These sequences were also reported in another study, on T cells of mothers and their children. That work states: Among related mother-child pairs, overlap was slightly higher than in unrelated pairs, though not significantly.

This chain joins TRBV29-1 and TRBJ2-3; 8 bases align to TRBD2. This receptor was taken from a woman aged 40 to 55 in good health. Sequenced: blood. CDR3 protein: CSVERGYGGANTQYF. Here the CDR3 DNA reads TGCAGCGTTGAAAGGGGTTACGGGGGGGCAAATACGCAGTATTTT.